This T cell receptor beta chain is drawn from a study of shared clonotypes between healthy human individuals. Study results and limitations: Blood alone was sampled, and tissue repertoires likely differ. Non-shared clonotypes displayed generation probabilities falling below those of clonotypes present in all four donors.

As handled by the study authors: ImmunoSEQ sequences covered only the junction and lacked quality scores; filtering therefore differed. Some clones are missing from TCRdb's copy, which holds only in-frame ones; the method was immunoSEQ multiplex PCR. The D gene and trimming were derived from the DNA, and the V and J assignments and clone size from that table. The repertoire holds around 600,000 clones, with approximately 96% as singletons. A remark on this clone: Its antigen is not known.

V was pared by 2 bases and J by 6 bases, with 8 bases between. The length of the CDR3 is 13 residues. CDR1 is SGHVS and CDR2 is FQNEAQ in the germline V gene. Naive CD8 cells lacked CD45RO, underwent positive selection for CCR7 and left out terminally differentiated effector memory CD45RA+ cells. Everyone who donated was a Caucasian adult who lived in Nashville, Tennessee. This receptor was taken from a woman in her 30s in good health. This chain joins TRBV7-8 and TRBJ2-1; no reliable D call. What was sequenced was naive CD8+ T cells sorted from blood. The DNA of the CDR3 is TGTGCCAGCAGCTTAAGGAACCCCAATGAGCAGTTCTTC. Encoded protein: CASSLRNPNEQFF.